These 14 T cell receptor beta chains originate from one sample sequenced in a study of cytomegalovirus exposure and HLA in healthy donors (dated by TCRdb to 2017 to 2019). Libraries were prepared through the immunoSEQ multiplex PCR assay. For the multiplex PCR, a mixture combining 60 forward primers for TCR Vbeta segments and 13 reverse primers for TCR Jbeta segments was used. The immuneACCESS repertoire file appears here via TCRdb, limited to in-frame rearrangements. These files lack a portion of the clones; in checked studies, under half of the deficit traces to unresolved V genes, and the cause of the others is not known. This sample lists 190,000 or so clones; roughly four fifths were detected once. 1.6% of the sample comes from the top ten. Source material: PBMCs. These receptors were obtained from a man in his fifties in good health and CMV-seronegative.

This chain links TRBV6-1 with TRBJ1-1, with D perhaps TRBD1 (6 bases). The CDR3 spans 15 residues. Germline values: CDR1 MNHNS, CDR2 SASEGT. Trimming removed 6 bases from V and 4 bases from J, with 18 bases in between. The CDR3 here is CASSPSQGYFTEAFF. The CDR3, as DNA: TGTGCCAGCAGCCCGAGTCAGGGGTACTTCACTGAAGCTTTCTTT.

In nucleotides, the CDR3 is TGTGCCAGCAGCTCCGGACTAGCGGGAGGGGTAGAGACCCAGTACTTC. Encoded protein: CASSSGLAGGVETQYF. V usage is TRBV5-4 and J usage is TRBJ2-5; 15 bases line up with TRBD2. This CDR3 has 16 residues. Trimming at V came to 3 bases and at J to 4 bases, leaving 4 bases not matched to a gene. The germline V gene encodes CDR1 SGHNT and CDR2 YYREEE (reference sequence).

This chain connects TRBV2 to TRBJ1-2, with 7 bases lining up with TRBD1. Germline V gene data show CDR1 as SNHLY and CDR2 as FYNNEI. This CDR3 is 13 amino acids long. J lost 4 bases, V lost 7 bases, and 6 bases had no gene match. The CDR3 sequence is CASTLGTAYGYTF. The CDR3 DNA is TGTGCCAGCACCCTCGGGACAGCCTATGGCTACACCTTC.

The chain combines TRBV4-1 with TRBJ1-4; D remains unclear. Germline CDR1 MGHRA, CDR2 YSYEKL. The V end lost 4 bases, the J end lost 5 bases, and 8 bases lay between the germline ends. The CDR3 is 13 amino acids. CDR3 sequence: CASSRGENEKLFF. As DNA, the CDR3 is TGCGCCAGCAGCCGGGGAGAGAATGAAAAACTGTTTTTT.

This chain connects TRBV5-1 to TRBJ1-1; D remains unclear. The germline V gene encodes CDR1 SGHRS and CDR2 YFSETQ. Trimming pared 0 bases from V and 10 bases from J, leaving 13 bases between. The CDR3 consists of 13 residues. CDR3 bases: TGCGCCAGCAGCTTGGCCGCCCGAGGGAGAGCTTTCTTT. This gives the protein CASSLAARGRAFF.

The chain uses TRBV11-2 and TRBJ1-2; D gene unclear. Trimming stripped 2 bases from V and 4 bases from J, with 5 bases between. CDR3 size: 12 residues. CDR1 is SGHAT and CDR2 is FQNNGV in the germline V gene. Here the CDR3 DNA reads TGTGCCAGCAGCTTACCGGGCTATGGCTACACCTTC. This gives the protein CASSLPGYGYTF. The full variable domain, rest sourced from reference TRBV11-2 and TRBJ1-2, is EAGVAQSPRYKIIEKRQSVAFWCNPISGHATLYWYQQILGQGPKLLIQFQNNGVVDDSQLPKDRFSAERLKGVDSTLKIQPAKLEDSAVYLCASSLPGYGYTFGSGTRLTVV.

V gene TRBV5-5 combines with J gene TRBJ1-3; no definite D call. CDR1 SGHKS and CDR2 YYEKEE come from the germline V gene (reference sequence). The CDR3 spans 14 residues. Trimming removed 5 bases from V and 0 bases from J, with 9 bases in between. CDR3 loop: CASRTLPSGNTIYF. CDR3 DNA sequence: TGTGCCAGCAGAACTCTCCCCTCTGGAAACACCATATATTTT.

V and J are TRBV7-3 and TRBJ2-1; 8 nucleotides align to TRBD2. The CDR3 contains 17 residues. The ends lost 4 bases at V and 8 bases at J; junction bases unmatched: 16. Germline lookup yields CDR1 SGHTA and CDR2 FQGTGA. CDR3 amino acids: CASSSTLLAGRSDEQFF. Written as DNA, the CDR3 is TGTGCCAGCAGCTCTACCCTTCTAGCGGGTAGAAGCGATGAGCAGTTCTTC.

The chain uses TRBV19 and TRBJ1-5, with a possible D match to TRBD1 (5 bases). This CDR3 has 17 amino acids. The germline CDR1 and CDR2 sequences are LNHDA and SQIVND (reference sequence). V shed 3 bases and J shed 2 bases, with 17 bases lying between them. The CDR3 region is CASSIMAAGKRNQPQHF. The CDR3 DNA reads as TGTGCCAGTAGTATTATGGCGGCAGGGAAACGCAATCAGCCCCAGCATTTT.

This chain uses TRBV5-1 with TRBJ1-3; D unresolved. This CDR3 is 13 amino acids long. The ends were cut back, 0 bases at V and 10 bases at J, with 11 bases in the middle. CDR1 and CDR2 from the germline V gene are SGHRS and YFSETQ. The CDR3 nucleotides read TGCGCCAGCAGCTTGGGGCAGTACCAAACCATATATTTT. Protein sequence: CASSLGQYQTIYF.

This rearrangement joins TRBV7-8 to TRBJ1-3; possible D gene TRBD1, 5 bases. The length of the CDR3 is 15 residues. Germline CDR1 and CDR2: SGHVS and FQNEAQ. V was cut by 2 bases and J by 3 bases, with 11 bases left in between. CDR3 protein: CASSLRRTLGNTIYF. The CDR3 DNA sequence: TGTGCCAGCAGCTTACGACGGACACTTGGAAACACCATATATTTT. Full variable domain (missing parts from reference TRBV7-8 and TRBJ1-3): GAGVSQSPRYKVAKRGQDVALRCDPISGHVSLFWYQQALGQGPEFLTYFQNEAQLDKSGLPSDRFFAERPEGSVSTLKIQRTQQEDSAVYLCASSLRRTLGNTIYFGEGSWLTVV.

Points on this clone: One end of the junction fails to match germline, which may point to a read error. V and J are TRBV7-2 and TRBJ1-4; 11 bases match TRBD1. The germline V gene encodes CDR1 SGHTA and CDR2 FQGNSA. The CDR3 extends over 17 amino acids. The CDR3 DNA sequence: TGTGCCAGCAGCTTAGCGGACAGGGGGCTTTCTAATGAAAAACTGCTTTTT. This translates into CASSLADRGLSNEKLLF.

A single count supports this clone. The chain is built from TRBV4-3 and TRBJ1-2; D remains unclear. The CDR3 sequence is 15 residues long. CDR1 and CDR2 from the germline V gene are LGHNA and YSLEER. V dropped 0 bases and J dropped 6 bases, with 14 bases sitting between them. Here the CDR3 DNA reads TGCGCCAGCAGCCAAGAGCATACAGCTGTGGATGGCTACACCTTC. As protein: CASSQEHTAVDGYTF.

The V call is TRBV11-2, the J call TRBJ2-7; the D gene is possibly TRBD1 (6 bases). CDR1 is SGHAT and CDR2 is FQNNGV in the germline V gene. There are 12 residues in the CDR3. Trimming cost V 1 base and J 6 bases, with 7 bases left between them. Written as DNA, the CDR3 is TGTGCCAGCAGCTTAGTCAGGGGCGAGCAGTACTTC. This gives the protein CASSLVRGEQYF.